This T cell receptor beta chain was sequenced in a study of cytomegalovirus exposure and HLA in healthy donors (dated by TCRdb to the late 2010s). Regarding the research as a whole: In an earlier analysis of approximately 640 of the donors, 250 to 300 Gb of sequence data and approximately 100 million unique TCR beta sequences from 150 million to 200 million T cells were reported. Both class I and class II loci were covered by HLA typing, at four-digit resolution. A handful of DR-DQ haplotypes were handled as single units for association and clustering because linkage in the cohort was strong. Typing coverage differed by locus: A, B, C, DRB1 and DQB1 were typed in about 620-640 donors, DQA1 in about 500, DPA1 in some 610, and DPB1 in roughly 470. Donor age, sex, ethnicity and CMV serostatus were compiled together with the repertoire data. A later analysis re-analyzed previously published TCR beta repertoires from approximately 700 donors and added high-resolution HLA genotyping to study TCR occurrence patterns. The T cell repertoires of about 700 subjects were profiled by immunosequencing and related to cytomegalovirus serostatus. Genome-wide SNP genotypes for about 55% of the 666 donors were used in a later genetic analysis, which treated that subset as a discovery cohort. To decide whether each TCR beta V gene segment behaved as functional or pseudogenic, an earlier analysis of several hundred of the donors relied on high-throughput TCR beta sequencing. The study was designed to test whether signatures of past pathogen exposure could be identified by cataloging public T cell receptors. Among some 410 genotyped donors of the cohort, an average of around 240,000 unique TCR beta nucleotide sequences were sequenced per donor, 15% to 20% of them non-productive. In addition to the first cohort of 666 subjects, a separate validation cohort of 120 different subjects was used. Every repertoire in the discovery cohort had been generated on one and the same sequencing platform. The later analysis used no new phenotypic data to find candidate immune exposures, relying instead on TCR beta sequences and their occurrence across donors. An early release covering about 600 HLA-typed donors comprised about 300 gigabases of sequencing data and around 80 million unique TCR sequences. The study combined high-throughput TCR immunosequencing, statistical association of individual TCRs with disease status, and machine learning to predict cytomegalovirus infection status. Of the approximately 400 genotyped donors, 65% to 90% fell in the genetic ancestry cluster associated with self-reported Caucasian donors.

Libraries were prepared through the immunoSEQ multiplex PCR assay. For the multiplex PCR, a mixture combining 60 forward primers for TCR Vbeta segments and 13 reverse primers for TCR Jbeta segments was used. Amplification of the CDR3 region of rearranged TCR beta genes was performed with a multiplex PCR assay on genomic DNA. The Illumina HiSeq System was used to sequence the amplified TCR beta libraries as 87-base-pair reads. The paper's processing steps were these. In a later analysis, around 80 million unique TCR beta chains were counted across the 500 to 850 repertoires, and about 9.9 million of these chains were shared by at least two donors. Raw reads were error-corrected and collapsed into unique sequences with a nearest-neighbor algorithm that merged closely related sequences to remove PCR and sequencing errors. Alignment of CDR3 sequences to IMGT reference sequences was used to assign V, D and J gene segments. For a sequence to be retained, a match of at least six nucleotides was required to both a V gene segment and a J gene segment. Rearrangements were classified as productive when the CDR3 lacked stop codons and remained in frame with V and J, and all other rearrangements were classified as non-productive. Following IMGT convention, CDR3 was defined as the stretch from the second conserved V-encoded cysteine up to the conserved J-encoded phenylalanine. The earlier analysis of roughly 590 of the donors excluded any sequence lacking an unambiguous match to a single V gene segment. An earlier analysis of a few hundred of the donors called V segments functional above 56.7% productive rearrangements and segregating when the between-donor standard deviation exceeded 5%. A statistical classification framework was built for diagnosing cytomegalovirus status from the catalog of TCR beta chain sequences. A later analysis assigned V and J genes by comparing TCR nucleotide sequences with IMGT/GENE-DB human TR gene sequences. A later analysis assigned CDR3 sequences and most-parsimonious VDJ recombination scenarios with the TCRdist pipeline. In a later analysis, each TCR beta chain was defined by its CDR3 amino acid sequence together with its V-gene family, and reads without a unique V-gene family were excluded. A later analysis removed roughly 590 highly shared, low-generation-probability nucleotide sequences to deal with suspected cross-contamination and a sequencing artifact. In a later analysis, a clonal expansion index for each public chain was calculated from normalized within-repertoire ranks of inferred template counts. A later analysis computed generation probabilities with a VDJ recombination model fitted to out-of-frame rearrangements, and checked the results against IGoR. In a later analysis, TCR-TCR, TCR-HLA and TCR-CMV co-occurrence was scored with hypergeometric tests, and a repertoire-size bias correction was applied to TCR pairs. False discovery rates were estimated in a later analysis by permuting HLA or CMV assignments 20 times. In a later analysis, co-occurring TCRs were grouped using DBSCAN, and TCRdist sequence similarity was added for clustering within HLA-allele-positive subsets. Co-occurrence clustering excluded repertoires with fewer than 30,000 or more than 120,000 public chains, plus five with anomalous nucleotide sharing. What TCRdb holds here is the immuneACCESS table cut down to in-frame rearrangements. Part of the clones is not present; checked against another copy, under half of the missing clones reflect an unresolved V gene, and the others are unexplained. That table gives V, J and clone size, and the DNA gave D and trimming. The sample has approximately 190,000 clones on record, 65% to 90% of them singletons. Over 5.5% of the sample is in the top ten clones.

Study-wide findings and limitations: A further reported finding was that TCR beta sequences accurately predicted the HLA-A and HLA-B alleles for most subjects in the first cohort. Most CMV-associated TCR beta chains appeared to be HLA-restricted in a later analysis, and the HLA associations seemed to be driven largely by CMV exposure. A later analysis associated approximately 17,000 TCR beta sequences with specific HLA alleles at a false discovery rate of 0.05. Correlated functional status among segregating V segments might reflect linkage disequilibrium, but an unknown experimental factor could not be ruled out. This cohort had only TCR beta chains sequenced, and the lack of alpha or paired-chain data limited which features could be detected. According to a later analysis, parvovirus B19, influenza, CMV and Epstein-Barr virus appeared linked to several top co-occurrence clusters. The presence/absence analyses assumed that sequencing depth was roughly uniform across donors, and that assumption may not be true. A later genetic analysis reported fewer N-insertions in productive TCRs among donors in an Asian-associated ancestry cluster than the roughly 700-donor mean. Three of the identified cytomegalovirus-associated TCR beta chains were confirmed in vitro to be specific for cytomegalovirus antigens. The sequencing pipeline was judged likely to have produced a cluster of highly shared sequence variants as a technical artifact. Because the 87-base-pair reads could not distinguish some IMGT-functional V segments, including TRBV6-2 and TRBV6-3, those segments were excluded. The classifier was reported to diagnose cytomegalovirus status with high specificity and sensitivity in both the original cohort and the validation cohort. The study listed 170 or so TCR beta chains as associated with cytomegalovirus. An association between a missense DCLRE1C variant and V-gene and J-gene trimming of TCR beta chains was found in a later genetic analysis and replicated in an independent cohort. In a later analysis, TCR association rates were found to vary across HLA loci, with the most associated TCRs seen for DRB1 alleles and the fewest for HLA-C alleles. HLA typing was unavailable for some donors at each locus, so association tests used only the typed subset. For the cohort, immune exposure information was limited to CMV serostatus. The authors suggested that the approach could potentially be extended to other disease states and immunological phenotypes. Because counts were too low, 15 to 20 rarely observed V segments, including chromosome 9 orphons, were left out of the earlier analysis of about 620 of the donors. Compared with equally common non-associated chains, HLA-associated TCR beta chains in a later analysis were more clonally expanded and had lower generation probabilities. In an earlier analysis of some 500 of the donors, most TCR beta V segments appeared in productive rearrangements about 90% or about 30% of the time, broadly matching IMGT annotations. Most TCR sequences were observed very rarely across donors, whereas some public TCRs were present in many individuals. Assigning TCR associations to individual alleles was difficult when HLA alleles, especially DR and DQ, strongly co-occurred.

The cohort consisted of hundreds of healthy bone marrow donors. At the time of sampling, every cohort member was nominally healthy, though immune exposures that went unrecorded were likely present. The donor was CMV seropositive and belonged to the group of 250 to 350 seropositive cohort members. Every donor gave a peripheral blood sample, and the peripheral blood mononuclear cells from that sample were used for TCR beta sequencing. Genomic DNA was extracted from the blood cell samples with the Qiagen DNeasy Blood Extraction Kit. V and J lose 4 bases and 10 bases, and a span of 19 bases separates them. Counted from cysteine to phenylalanine, this CDR3 has 14 amino acids. The kept DNA is CDR3 alone, 42 bases in frame from the first base. CDR1 is given as MGHRA and CDR2 as YSYEKL, both from the germline V gene. Turning to this clone: Its antigen remains undetermined. Per-base qualities were not stored, and no clone one base away is much larger.

The source is a man aged 40-49 years in good health and CMV-seropositive. This chain is built from TRBV4-1 and TRBJ1-1, with a tentative D gene TRBD1 over 5 matching bases. The source material was PBMCs. The CDR3 loop reads CASSLLGGWSGAFF. The DNA sequence is TGCGCCAGCAGCCTCCTGGGGGGGTGGAGTGGAGCTTTCTTT.